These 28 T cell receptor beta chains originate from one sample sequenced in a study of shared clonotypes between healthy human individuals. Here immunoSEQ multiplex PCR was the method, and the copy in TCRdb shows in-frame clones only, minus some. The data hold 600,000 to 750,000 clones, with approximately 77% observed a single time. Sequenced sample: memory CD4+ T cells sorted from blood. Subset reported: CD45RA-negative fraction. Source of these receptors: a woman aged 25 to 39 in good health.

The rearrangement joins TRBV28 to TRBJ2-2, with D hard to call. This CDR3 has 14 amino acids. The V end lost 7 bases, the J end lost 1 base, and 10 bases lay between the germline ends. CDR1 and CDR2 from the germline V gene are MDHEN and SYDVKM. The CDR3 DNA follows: TGTGCCAGCATTTGGGGTAGGAACACCGGGGAGCTGTTTTTT. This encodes CASIWGRNTGELFF. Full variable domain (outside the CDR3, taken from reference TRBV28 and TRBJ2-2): DVKVTQSSRYLVKRTGEKVFLECVQDMDHENMFWYRQDPGLGLRLIYFSYDVKMKEKGDIPEGYSVSREKKERFSLILESASTNQTSMYLCASIWGRNTGELFFGEGSRLTVL.

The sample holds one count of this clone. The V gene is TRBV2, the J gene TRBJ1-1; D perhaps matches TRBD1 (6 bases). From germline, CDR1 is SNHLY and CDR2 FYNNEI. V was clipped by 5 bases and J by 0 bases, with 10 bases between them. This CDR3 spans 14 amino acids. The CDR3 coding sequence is TGTGCCAGCAGTCAGGGGAGGATGAACACTGAAGCTTTCTTT. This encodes CASSQGRMNTEAFF.

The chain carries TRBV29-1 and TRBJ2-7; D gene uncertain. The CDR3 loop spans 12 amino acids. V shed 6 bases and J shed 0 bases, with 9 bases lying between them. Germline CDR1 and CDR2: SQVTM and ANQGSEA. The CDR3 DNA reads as TGCAGCGTCTTACAGAGCTCCTACGAGCAGTACTTC. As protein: CSVLQSSYEQYF.

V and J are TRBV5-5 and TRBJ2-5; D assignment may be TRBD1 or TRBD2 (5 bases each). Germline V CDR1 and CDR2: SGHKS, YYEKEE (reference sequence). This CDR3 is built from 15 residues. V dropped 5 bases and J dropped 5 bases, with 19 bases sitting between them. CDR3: CASSFEGSSRETQYF. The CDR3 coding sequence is TGTGCCAGCAGTTTCGAGGGGAGTTCAAGGGAGACCCAGTACTTC.

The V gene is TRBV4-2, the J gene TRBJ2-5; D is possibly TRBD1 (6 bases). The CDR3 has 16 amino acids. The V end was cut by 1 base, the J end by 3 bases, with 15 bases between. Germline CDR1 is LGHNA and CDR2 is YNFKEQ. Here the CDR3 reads CASSQVLGAVKETQYF. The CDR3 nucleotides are TGTGCCAGCAGCCAAGTCTTGGGGGCGGTCAAAGAGACCCAGTACTTC.

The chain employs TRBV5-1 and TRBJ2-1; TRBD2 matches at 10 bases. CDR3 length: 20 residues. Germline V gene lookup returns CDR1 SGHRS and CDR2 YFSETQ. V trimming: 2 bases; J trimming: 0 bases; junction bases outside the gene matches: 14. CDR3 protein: CASSFPRTSGGTDSYNEQFF. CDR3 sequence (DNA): TGCGCCAGCAGCTTCCCTCGGACTAGCGGTGGTACGGACTCCTACAATGAGCAGTTCTTC.

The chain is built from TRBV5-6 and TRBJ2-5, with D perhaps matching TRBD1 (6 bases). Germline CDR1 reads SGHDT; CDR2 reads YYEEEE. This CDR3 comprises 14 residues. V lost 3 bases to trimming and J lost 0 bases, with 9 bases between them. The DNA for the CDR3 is TGTGCCAGCAGCTCCACAGGGAACCAAGAGACCCAGTACTTC. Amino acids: CASSSTGNQETQYF.

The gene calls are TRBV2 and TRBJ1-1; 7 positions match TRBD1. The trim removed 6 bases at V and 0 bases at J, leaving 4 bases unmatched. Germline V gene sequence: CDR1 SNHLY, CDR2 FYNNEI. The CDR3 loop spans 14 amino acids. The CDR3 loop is CASRGTAVNTEAFF. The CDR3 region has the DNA TGTGCCAGCAGGGGGACAGCGGTGAACACTGAAGCTTTCTTT.

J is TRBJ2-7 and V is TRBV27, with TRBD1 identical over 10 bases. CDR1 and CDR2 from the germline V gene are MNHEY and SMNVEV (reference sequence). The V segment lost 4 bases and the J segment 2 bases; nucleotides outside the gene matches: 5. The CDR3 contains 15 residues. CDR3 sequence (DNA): TGTGCCAGCAGTTCCCCCGGGACAGGGGCCTACGAGCAGTACTTC. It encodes CASSSPGTGAYEQYF.

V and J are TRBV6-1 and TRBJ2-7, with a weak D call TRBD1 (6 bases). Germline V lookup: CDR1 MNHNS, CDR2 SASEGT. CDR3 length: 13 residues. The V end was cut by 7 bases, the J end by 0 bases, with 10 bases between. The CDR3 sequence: CASTQGPSYEQYF. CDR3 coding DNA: TGTGCCAGCACACAGGGACCCTCCTACGAGCAGTACTTC.

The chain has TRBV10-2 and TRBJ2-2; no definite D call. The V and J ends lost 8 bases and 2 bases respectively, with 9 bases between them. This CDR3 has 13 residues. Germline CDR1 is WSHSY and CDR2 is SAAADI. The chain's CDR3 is CASWVQNTGELFF. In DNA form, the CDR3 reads TGCGCCAGCTGGGTACAAAACACCGGGGAGCTGTTTTTT.

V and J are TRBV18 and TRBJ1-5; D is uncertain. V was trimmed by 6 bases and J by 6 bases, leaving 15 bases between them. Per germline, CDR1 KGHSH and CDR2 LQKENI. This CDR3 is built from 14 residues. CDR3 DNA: TGTGCCAGCTCCCGCGCTGCGGCGGGTCAGCCCCAGCATTTT. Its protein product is CASSRAAAGQPQHF.

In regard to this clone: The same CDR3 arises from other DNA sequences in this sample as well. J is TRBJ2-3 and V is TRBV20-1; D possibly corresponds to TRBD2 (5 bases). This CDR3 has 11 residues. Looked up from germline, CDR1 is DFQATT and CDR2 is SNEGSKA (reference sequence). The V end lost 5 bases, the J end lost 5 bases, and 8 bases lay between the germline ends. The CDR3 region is CSARDLDTQYF. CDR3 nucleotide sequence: TGCAGTGCTCGGGATCTAGATACGCAGTATTTT.

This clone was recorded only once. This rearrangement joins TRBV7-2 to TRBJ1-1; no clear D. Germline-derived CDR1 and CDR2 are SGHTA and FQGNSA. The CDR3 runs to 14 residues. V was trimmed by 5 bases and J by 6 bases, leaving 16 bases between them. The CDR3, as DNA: TGTGCCAGCAGCCTACATATGGACTTCGCTGAAGCTTTCTTT. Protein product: CASSLHMDFAEAFF.

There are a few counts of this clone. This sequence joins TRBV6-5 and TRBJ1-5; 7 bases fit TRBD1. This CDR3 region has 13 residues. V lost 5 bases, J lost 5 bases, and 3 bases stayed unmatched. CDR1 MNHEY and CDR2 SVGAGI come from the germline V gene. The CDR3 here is CASSDREDQPQHF. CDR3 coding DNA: TGTGCCAGCAGTGACAGGGAAGATCAGCCCCAGCATTTT.

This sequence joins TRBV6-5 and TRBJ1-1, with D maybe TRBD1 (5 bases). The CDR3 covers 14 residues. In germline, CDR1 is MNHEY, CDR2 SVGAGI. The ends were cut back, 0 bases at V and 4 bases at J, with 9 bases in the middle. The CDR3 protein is CASSYSRGVTEAFF. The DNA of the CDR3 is TGTGCCAGCAGTTACTCGAGAGGGGTCACTGAAGCTTTCTTT.

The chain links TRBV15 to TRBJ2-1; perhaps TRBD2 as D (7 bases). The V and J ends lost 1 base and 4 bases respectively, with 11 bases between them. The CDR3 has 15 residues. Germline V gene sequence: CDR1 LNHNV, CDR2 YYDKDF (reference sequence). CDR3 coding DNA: TGTGCCACCAGCAGAGGGACAGCGGGGTACAATGAGCAGTTCTTC. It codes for CATSRGTAGYNEQFF.

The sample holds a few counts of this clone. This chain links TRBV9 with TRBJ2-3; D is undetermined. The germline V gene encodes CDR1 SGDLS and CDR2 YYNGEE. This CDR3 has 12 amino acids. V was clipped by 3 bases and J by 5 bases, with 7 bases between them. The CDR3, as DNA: TGTGCCAGCAGCGCCCGGTTAGATACGCAGTATTTT. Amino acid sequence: CASSARLDTQYF.

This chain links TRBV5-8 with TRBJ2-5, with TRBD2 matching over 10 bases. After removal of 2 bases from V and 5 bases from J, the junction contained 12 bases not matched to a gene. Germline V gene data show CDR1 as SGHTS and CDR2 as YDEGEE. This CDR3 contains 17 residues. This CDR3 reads CASSFFASGRRVETQYF. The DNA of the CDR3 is TGTGCCAGCAGCTTTTTTGCTAGCGGGAGACGTGTGGAGACCCAGTACTTC. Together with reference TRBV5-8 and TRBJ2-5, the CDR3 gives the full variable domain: EAGVTQSPTHLIKTRGQQATLRCSPISGHTSVYWYQQALGLGLQFLLWYDEGEERNRGNFPPRFSGRQFPNYSSELNVNALELEDSALYLCASSFFASGRRVETQYFGPGTRLLVL.

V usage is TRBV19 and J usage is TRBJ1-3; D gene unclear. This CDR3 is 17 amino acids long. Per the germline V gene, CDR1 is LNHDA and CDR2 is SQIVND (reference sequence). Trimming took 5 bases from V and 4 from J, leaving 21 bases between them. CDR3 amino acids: CASSQEVRPTAGNTIYF. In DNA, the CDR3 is TGTGCCAGTAGTCAAGAAGTTAGGCCAACGGCGGGAAACACCATATATTTT.

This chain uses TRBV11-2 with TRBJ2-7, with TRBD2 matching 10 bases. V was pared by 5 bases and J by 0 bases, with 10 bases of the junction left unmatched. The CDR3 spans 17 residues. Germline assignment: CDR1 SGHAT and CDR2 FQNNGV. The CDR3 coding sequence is TGTGCCAGCAGCCCAATCACCGGGACTAGCGTCTCCTACGAGCAGTACTTC. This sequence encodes CASSPITGTSVSYEQYF.

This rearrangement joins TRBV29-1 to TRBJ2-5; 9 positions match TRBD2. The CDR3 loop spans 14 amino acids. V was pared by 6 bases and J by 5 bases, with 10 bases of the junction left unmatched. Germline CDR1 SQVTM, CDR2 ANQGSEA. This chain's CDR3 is CSVVTSGFGETQYF. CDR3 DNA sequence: TGCAGCGTAGTGACTAGCGGATTCGGGGAGACCCAGTACTTC.

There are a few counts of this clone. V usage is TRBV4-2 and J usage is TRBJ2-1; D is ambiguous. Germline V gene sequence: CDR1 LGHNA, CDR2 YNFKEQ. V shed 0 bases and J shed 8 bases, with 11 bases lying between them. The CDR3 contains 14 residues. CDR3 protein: CASSQDPSVDEQFF. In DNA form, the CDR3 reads TGTGCCAGCAGCCAAGATCCCTCGGTGGATGAGCAGTTCTTC.

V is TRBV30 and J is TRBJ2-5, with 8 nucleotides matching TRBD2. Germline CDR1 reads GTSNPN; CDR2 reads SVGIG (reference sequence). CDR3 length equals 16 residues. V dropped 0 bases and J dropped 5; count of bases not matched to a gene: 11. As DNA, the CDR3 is TGTGCCTGGAGTGTATTTGGCGGGAGGAGAGGGGAGACCCAGTACTTC. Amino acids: CAWSVFGGRRGETQYF.

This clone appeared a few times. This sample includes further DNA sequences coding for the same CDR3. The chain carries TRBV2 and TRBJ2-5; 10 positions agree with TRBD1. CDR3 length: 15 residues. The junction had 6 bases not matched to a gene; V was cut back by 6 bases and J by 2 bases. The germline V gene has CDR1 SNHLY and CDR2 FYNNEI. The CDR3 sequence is CASSLEGQGQETQYF. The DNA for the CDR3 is TGTGCCAGCAGCCTCGAGGGACAGGGGCAAGAGACCCAGTACTTC.

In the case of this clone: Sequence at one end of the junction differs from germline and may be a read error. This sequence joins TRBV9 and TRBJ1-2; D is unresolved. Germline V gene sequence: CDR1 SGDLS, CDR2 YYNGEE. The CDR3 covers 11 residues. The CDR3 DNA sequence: TGTGCCAGCAGCGTAGTTTTCGGGGATCAGTGG. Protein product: CASSVVFGDQW.

CDR3 loop: CASSLWGLAGVRSYNEQFF. In DNA, the CDR3 is TGTGCCAGCAGTTTATGGGGACTAGCGGGAGTAAGGTCCTACAATGAGCAGTTCTTC. The chain uses TRBV28 and TRBJ2-1; 14 nucleotides line up with TRBD2. The V and J ends lost 0 bases and 1 base, in that order; junction bases with no gene match: 5. Germline CDR1 is MDHEN and CDR2 is SYDVKM. The CDR3 covers 19 residues.

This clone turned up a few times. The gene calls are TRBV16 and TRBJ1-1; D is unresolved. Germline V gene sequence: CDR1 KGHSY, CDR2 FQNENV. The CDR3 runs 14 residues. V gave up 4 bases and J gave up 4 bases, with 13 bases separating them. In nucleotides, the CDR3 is TGTGCCAGCAGCCGGATACCGGGGATCACTGAAGCTTTCTTT. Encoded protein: CASSRIPGITEAFF.